The clone carrying this T cell receptor (beta chain) has ten or more counts. Its specificity is not known. Clones were sequenced by immunoSEQ multiplex PCR, and TCRdb holds only the in-frame ones, with some missing. Among tens of thousands of clones listed, approximately 80% were seen once. The sample originates from a study of T cell responses to AZD1222 COVID-19 vaccine. Whole-study results and caveats: At study baseline, merely a handful of AZD1222 recipients were seropositive. After the peak T cell response, and only then, were repertoires sampled. Increases in Spike-specific TCR breadth and depth were seen after two AZD1222 doses.

This specimen consisted of peripheral blood, obtained on day 0 of AZD1222 vaccination. The sequence was collected from an adult in good health.

The CDR3 reads CAWSVMSQPQHF. The CDR3 DNA reads as TGTGCCTGGAGTGTCATGAGTCAGCCCCAGCATTTT. The gene calls are TRBV30 and TRBJ1-5; D gene uncertain. This CDR3 comprises 12 residues. Germline V gene sequence: CDR1 GTSNPN, CDR2 SVGIG (reference sequence). The V gene lost 0 bases and the J gene lost 6 bases, with 6 bases spanning the gap.